The sample holds a few counts of the clone carrying this TCR beta chain. Its target is not known. The PCR employed 60 Vbeta primers together with 13 Jbeta primers. Original handling: A later analysis counted around 74 million unique TCR beta chains, 9.5 million to 12 million shared. Sequenced by immunoSEQ multiplex PCR; TCRdb stores in-frame clones only, minus some. That table supplies the V and J calls and clone size; D and trimming were determined from the DNA. This table has around 200,000 clones, around 78% appearing once. These data come from a study of cytomegalovirus exposure and HLA in healthy donors. Study-wide results and caveats: Earlier analysis found most TCR beta V segments productive about 87% or about 30% of the time.

Trimming took 3 bases from V and 4 from J; bases not matched to a gene: 3. From germline, CDR1 is SGHTA and CDR2 FQGTGA. The CDR3 consists of 15 residues. The specimen sequenced was PBMCs. The sequence came from a young man in good health and CMV-seronegative. The chain has TRBV7-3 and TRBJ2-4; 10 bases line up with TRBD2. CDR3 loop: CASSFLAGEKNIQYF. For the CDR3, the DNA is TGTGCCAGCAGCTTTCTAGCGGGAGAAAAAAACATTCAGTACTTC.